This T cell receptor beta chain was sequenced for a study of blood T cell repertoires in COVID-19. The CDR3 runs 16 residues. The germline V gene encodes CDR1 MGHDK and CDR2 SYGVNS. Trimming left V 1 base short and J 7 bases short, with 16 bases between. A few counts support this clone. Measured with immunoSEQ multiplex PCR; TCRdb has only the in-frame clones, and not every one. The sample yields 310,000 or so clones, 75% to 90% seen once. Sequenced material: peripheral blood. The TCR originated in a woman under 40 who had recovered from COVID-19. The rearrangement links TRBV25-1 to TRBJ1-4; a weak D match, TRBD1 (5 bases). Written as DNA, the CDR3 is TGTGCCAGCAGTGAATCGGAGGGGCCCCTGGGTGAAAAACTGTTTTTT. It translates to CASSESEGPLGEKLFF. Using reference TRBV25-1 and TRBJ1-4 for the parts outside the CDR3, the full variable domain is EADIYQTPRYLVIGTGKKITLECSQTMGHDKMYWYQQDPGMELHLIHYSYGVNSTEKGDLSSESTVSRIRTEHFPLTLESARPSHTSQYLCASSESEGPLGEKLFFGSGTQLSVL.